This is a list of T cell receptor beta chains from one sample in a study of metastatic and nonmetastatic thyroid tumors. TCRdb re-called clones from the PCR reads using MiXCR. Of about 15,000 clones in the sample, 20% to 30% were seen once. What was sequenced was tumor tissue. The source of these receptors is a female donor with papillary thyroid cancer or a benign thyroid nodule (not recorded which). Some clones in this sample may be carry-over from other donors' samples. CDR3s include the opening cysteine and the closing phenylalanine or tryptophan. The D gene is left open where the match is weak. Clone size is not always given. Where it is, it says once, few, many or a class for expanded clones.

D	V	J	size	CDR3	DNA
NA	TRBV6-1	TRBJ2-7	few	CASRDLEKRNEQYF	TGTGCCAGCAGGGACCTTGAGAAGAGGAACGAGCAGTACTTC
TRBD2	TRBV6-1	TRBJ2-1	medium-sized	CACGEGEESYNEQFF	TGTGCCTGCGGGGAGGGAGAGGAAAGCTACAATGAGCAGTTCTTC
NA	TRBV20-1	TRBJ2-5	many	CSAREQHQETQYF	TGCAGTGCTAGAGAACAGCACCAAGAGACCCAGTACTTC
NA	TRBV27	TRBJ1-5	medium-sized	CASRGTRNQPQHF	TGTGCCAGCAGGGGGACCCGCAATCAGCCCCAGCATTTT
NA	TRBV25-1	TRBJ1-4	medium-sized	CASSESGSANEKLFF	TGTGCCAGCAGTGAATCAGGGTCCGCTAATGAAAAACTGTTTTTT
NA	TRBV4-1	TRBJ2-5	NA	CASSQRSERETQYF	TGCGCCAGCAGCCAAAGGTCCGAGAGGGAGACCCAGTACTTC
NA	TRBV11-2	TRBJ1-2	many	CASSSEQGANYGYTF	TGTGCCAGCAGCTCGGAACAGGGAGCTAACTATGGCTACACCTTC
NA	TRBV5-1	TRBJ2-2	NA	CASSLGERYPPGELFF	TGCGCCAGCAGCTTGGGGGAGCGGTATCCCCCCGGGGAGCTGTTTTTT
NA	TRBV28	TRBJ1-3	NA	CASSPGRWGSGNTIYF	TGTGCCAGCAGTCCGGGACGGTGGGGCTCCGGAAACACCATATATTTT
NA	TRBV3-1	TRBJ1-1	NA	CASSKEGHHNEAFF	TGTGCCAGCAGCAAGGAGGGCCACCACAATGAAGCTTTCTTT
TRBD1	TRBV28	TRBJ2-2	many	CASSLKGTVNTGELFF	TGTGCCAGCAGTTTAAAAGGGACAGTTAACACCGGGGAGCTGTTTTTT
NA	TRBV5-1	TRBJ1-2	NA	CASSLGDSAYGYTF	TGCGCCAGCAGCTTGGGGGACTCAGCCTATGGCTACACCTTC
NA	TRBV25-1	TRBJ2-7	many	CASSAYTYKQYF	TGTGCCAGCAGTGCCTATACCTACAAGCAGTACTTC
NA	TRBV20-1	TRBJ2-7	NA	CSARGQSLLYEQYF	TGCAGTGCTAGAGGACAGTCCCTTCTCTACGAGCAGTACTTC
TRBD1	TRBV30	TRBJ1-5	NA	CAWSDGRQGTSNQPQHF	TGTGCCTGGAGTGATGGTCGACAGGGCACCAGCAATCAGCCCCAGCATTTT
TRBD2	TRBV20-1	TRBJ2-7	once	CSARAGTSGRGVYDQYF	TGCAGTGCTAGAGCCGGGACTAGCGGGAGGGGGGTATACGATCAGTACTTC
NA	TRBV12-3/TRBV12-4	TRBJ1-5	few	CASSEVGGAQPQHF	TGTGCCAGCAGTGAGGTAGGGGGGGCTCAGCCCCAGCATTTT
TRBD2	TRBV19	TRBJ2-1	many	CASSTGLAVRGEQFF	TGTGCCAGTAGTACGGGACTAGCGGTAAGGGGTGAGCAGTTCTTC
NA	TRBV7-9	TRBJ2-7	NA	CASSLEGLGEQYF	TGTGCCAGCAGCCTAGAGGGGTTAGGGGAGCAGTACTTC
NA	TRBV7-9	TRBJ1-2	many	CASSYQGHYGYTF	TGTGCCAGCAGCTACCAGGGCCACTATGGCTACACCTTC
NA	TRBV4-2	TRBJ2-7	NA	CASSPLEGGGFGIRPEQYF	TGTGCCAGCAGCCCTCTTGAGGGAGGGGGGTTTGGGATAAGACCCGAGCAGTACTTC
TRBD2	TRBV5-1	TRBJ2-7	many	CASATGGRSYEQYF	TGCGCCAGCGCAACAGGCGGGAGGTCCTACGAGCAGTACTTC
TRBD1	TRBV6-4	TRBJ2-1	many	CASSPGQDYNEQFF	TGTGCCAGCAGTCCAGGACAGGACTACAATGAGCAGTTCTTC
NA	TRBV18	TRBJ2-7	NA	CASSPRTIGSNSYEQYF	TGTGCCAGCTCACCCCGGACTATTGGGAGTAACTCCTACGAGCAGTACTTC
NA	TRBV18	TRBJ1-3	medium-sized	CASSPRGDTIYF	TGTGCCAGCTCACCGAGGGGGGACACCATATATTTT
NA	TRBV19	TRBJ2-1	NA	CASSIEKVSQSNYNEQFF	TGTGCCAGTAGTATAGAGAAGGTTAGCCAGTCCAACTACAATGAGCAGTTCTTC